The 27 T cell receptor beta chains in this list originate from one sample, sequenced in a study of CD8 T cells in ankylosing spondylitis. From the 5' RACE reads, TCRdb called clonotypes with MiXCR, one entry per CDR3 protein. This repertoire shows roughly 35,000 distinct CDR3 sequences, around 10% found once; its top ten account for around 20%. What was sequenced was synovial fluid, either unsorted or a sorted T cell fraction (not recorded which). The receptor set was obtained from a male donor with ankylosing spondylitis.

This clonotype was seen ten or more times. V is TRBV28 and J is TRBJ2-4, with D perhaps matching TRBD1 or TRBD2 (5 bases each). The V and J ends lost 4 bases and 12 bases respectively, with 10 bases between them. Germline-derived CDR1 and CDR2 are MDHEN and SYDVKM. The CDR3 runs to 11 residues. The CDR3 DNA sequence: TGTGCCAGCAGTTGGGGCGGGCCTCAGTACTTC. It specifies CASSWGGPQYF.

The CDR3 nucleotides are TGCGCCAGCAGTAGAGGGGGCGAAGATCAGCCCCAGCATTTT. It is translated as CASSRGGEDQPQHF. V gene TRBV5-1 combines with J gene TRBJ1-5; 7 bases fit TRBD1. This CDR3 comprises 14 residues. With 5 bases clipped from V and 5 bases from J, the junction kept 7 bases outside the gene matches. Germline loops: CDR1 SGHRS, CDR2 YFSETQ. Together with reference TRBV5-1 and TRBJ1-5, the CDR3 gives the full variable domain: KAGVTQTPRYLIKTRGQQVTLSCSPISGHRSVSWYQQTPGQGLQFLFEYFSETQRNKGNFPGRFSGRQFSNSRSEMNVSTLELGDSALYLCASSRGGEDQPQHFGDGTRLSIL.

The V and J genes are TRBV29-1 and TRBJ1-3; D remains unclear. V was clipped by 3 bases and J by 5 bases, with 11 bases between them. CDR1 and CDR2 (germline): SQVTM, ANQGSEA. CDR3 length: 13 residues. This CDR3 reads CSVEDSLRNTIYF. CDR3 DNA: TGCAGCGTTGAGGACTCTCTCAGAAACACCATATATTTT. Looking up the rest from reference TRBV29-1 and TRBJ1-3 gives the full variable domain: SAVISQKPSRDICQRGTSLTIQCQVDSQVTMMFWYRQQPGQSLTLIATANQGSEATYESGFVIDKFPISRPNLTFSTLTVSNMSPEDSSIYLCSVEDSLRNTIYFGEGSWLTVV.

This clonotype was counted ten times or more. The J gene is TRBJ2-7, the V gene TRBV7-2, with no clear D. Germline V lookup: CDR1 SGHTA, CDR2 FQGNSA. The CDR3 runs 12 residues. Deletions cut 7 bases from V and 5 bases from J, with 12 bases between. The CDR3 nucleotides are TGTGCCAGCAAAGGCCCTGGGGACGAGCAGTACTTC. Translating it yields CASKGPGDEQYF.

In this sample, this clonotype turned up a few times. The genes are TRBV2 and TRBJ1-1; D is possibly TRBD1 (6 bases). The germline V gene encodes CDR1 SNHLY and CDR2 FYNNEI. This CDR3 spans 13 amino acids. V dropped 7 bases and J dropped 6 bases, with 15 bases sitting between them. This CDR3 is CASTLGGISEAFF. The CDR3 DNA follows: TGTGCCAGCACCTTAGGGGGGATCTCTGAAGCTTTCTTT. The complete variable domain, with remaining parts taken from reference TRBV2 and TRBJ1-1, reads EPEVTQTPSHQVTQMGQEVILRCVPISNHLYFYWYRQILGQKVEFLVSFYNNEISEKSEIFDDQFSVERPDGSNFTLKIRSTKLEDSAMYFCASTLGGISEAFFGQGTRLTVV.

This clonotype was observed at least ten times. This sequence joins TRBV7-6 and TRBJ2-3; TRBD1 is a possible D gene (5 bases). V lost 5 bases to trimming and J lost 1 base, with 10 bases between them. The CDR3 has 14 residues. Germline values: CDR1 SGHVS, CDR2 FNYEAQ. The CDR3 DNA follows: TGTGCCAGCAGCCCCGGACACGGCACAGATACGCAGTATTTT. Its translation is CASSPGHGTDTQYF.

This clonotype was detected ten times or more. The chain combines TRBV20-1 with TRBJ2-3, with D unresolved. V was clipped by 3 bases and J by 2 bases, with 9 bases between them. CDR3 length: 13 amino acids. CDR1 is DFQATT, CDR2 SNEGSKA, per germline (reference sequence). CDR3 sequence reads: CSASATNTDTQYF. CDR3 DNA sequence: TGCAGTGCTAGTGCCACAAACACAGATACGCAGTATTTT.

The table lists this clonotype with a few counts. This chain joins TRBV20-1 and TRBJ2-7; 14 nucleotides line up with TRBD2. The J segment lost 2 bases and the V segment lost 4 bases, leaving 7 bases of the junction unmatched. The length of the CDR3 is 16 residues. Germline CDR1 reads DFQATT; CDR2 reads SNEGSKA (reference sequence). The CDR3 nucleotides read TGCAGTGCTATAACCGGGACTAGCGGGAGAGCCTACGAGCAGTACTTC. Encoded protein: CSAITGTSGRAYEQYF.

This clonotype came up many times. The chain links TRBV7-9 to TRBJ2-7, with D possibly TRBD1 on 5 matching bases. Trimming stripped 6 bases from V and 3 bases from J, with 15 bases between. The CDR3 runs to 14 residues. Germline loops: CDR1 SEHNR, CDR2 FQNEAQ (reference sequence). The CDR3 DNA reads as TGTGCCAGCAGATCAACAGGAATCAGCTACGAGCAGTACTTC. It codes for CASRSTGISYEQYF. Full variable domain (remainder filled in from reference TRBV7-9 and TRBJ2-7): DTGVSQNPRHKITKRGQNVTFRCDPISEHNRLYWYRQTLGQGPEFLTYFQNEAQLEKSRLLSDRFSAERPKGSFSTLEIQRTEQGDSAMYLCASRSTGISYEQYFGPGTRLTVT.

The chain carries TRBV11-3 and TRBJ2-2; D not resolved. Germline V CDR1 and CDR2: SGHNT, YENEEA. V was cut by 6 bases and J by 1 base, with 3 bases left in between. This CDR3 is 12 amino acids long. CDR3: CASRENTGELFF. Written as DNA, the CDR3 is TGTGCCAGCAGGGAGAACACCGGGGAGCTGTTTTTT.

V gene TRBV27 combines with J gene TRBJ2-1, with a tentative D call TRBD2 (6 bases). Trimming removed 1 base from V and 3 bases from J, with 7 bases in between. This CDR3 is 14 amino acids long. CDR1 and CDR2 from the germline V gene are MNHEY and SMNVEV (reference sequence). This CDR3 is CASSLWRGYNEQFF. In DNA form, the CDR3 reads TGTGCCAGCAGTTTATGGAGGGGCTACAATGAGCAGTTCTTC.

This chain connects TRBV12-3 or TRBV12-4 to TRBJ2-2; no reliable D call. CDR3 length: 15 amino acids. Trimming took 0 bases from V and 4 from J, leaving 9 bases between them. The CDR3 spells CASSLASRSTGELFF. CDR3 sequence (DNA): TGTGCCAGCAGTTTAGCGTCCAGGTCCACCGGGGAGCTGTTTTTT.

This clonotype was seen repeatedly, ten times or more. This chain uses TRBV6-4 with TRBJ2-3, with 8 bases identical to TRBD2. With V trimmed by 3 bases and J by 8 bases, 4 bases remained unmatched. The CDR3 runs 13 residues. Germline CDR1 is MRHNA and CDR2 is SNTAGT. CDR3 bases: TGTGCCAGCAGTGAAGCGGGAGAAGCTACGCAGTATTTT. Amino acids: CASSEAGEATQYF.

This clonotype is judged medium-sized. The chain employs TRBV10-3 and TRBJ2-7; 9 positions match TRBD1. After removal of 0 bases from V and 5 bases from J, the junction contained 5 bases not matched to a gene. Germline V gene lookup returns CDR1 ENHRY and CDR2 SYGVKD. This CDR3 region has 15 residues. CDR3: CAISESMDRGHEQYF. The CDR3 nucleotides are TGTGCCATCAGTGAGTCTATGGACAGGGGCCACGAGCAGTACTTC.

This chain links TRBV7-6 with TRBJ2-1; the match to TRBD2 covers 10 bases. J lost 0 bases, V lost 5 bases, and 4 bases had no gene match. CDR3 length: 16 amino acids. Germline values: CDR1 SGHVS, CDR2 FNYEAQ. This CDR3 is CASSIASGSSYNEQFF. DNA for the CDR3: TGTGCCAGCAGCATCGCTAGCGGGAGCTCCTACAATGAGCAGTTCTTC.

This clonotype appeared a few times. The rearrangement joins TRBV11-2 to TRBJ2-1; 9 bases fit TRBD2. In germline, CDR1 is SGHAT, CDR2 FQNNGV. This CDR3 spans 15 amino acids. J gave up 6 bases and V 5 bases, and 8 bases lay outside the gene matches. The CDR3 sequence is CASSPLAGMFNEQFF. DNA of the CDR3: TGTGCCAGCAGCCCCCTAGCGGGAATGTTCAATGAGCAGTTCTTC.

This clonotype was counted a few times. V is TRBV6-4 and J is TRBJ2-2; 7 bases match TRBD1. With 6 bases clipped from V and 4 bases from J, the junction kept 5 bases outside the gene matches. Germline V lookup: CDR1 MRHNA, CDR2 SNTAGT. The CDR3 covers 14 residues. CDR3 coding DNA: TGTGCCAGCAGAGAGGGGGCGCGCACCGGGGAGCTGTTTTTT. Its translation: CASREGARTGELFF.

The chain has TRBV5-6 and TRBJ2-7; 9 bases are shared with TRBD2. Germline-derived CDR1 and CDR2 are SGHDT and YYEEEE. The junction had 16 bases not matched to a gene; V was cut back by 3 bases and J by 3 bases. CDR3 size: 18 residues. The CDR3 nucleotides read TGTGCCAGCAGCTCCCTGCCCTCGCTAGCGGGAAGTTTCTACGAGCAGTACTTC. It is translated as CASSSLPSLAGSFYEQYF.

This clonotype was observed at least ten times. The gene calls are TRBV24-1 and TRBJ2-6, with D possibly matching TRBD2 (5 bases). Germline-derived CDR1 and CDR2 are KGHDR and SFDVKD. The CDR3 loop spans 16 amino acids. V lost 8 bases and J 1 base, leaving 14 bases between the germline ends. CDR3 nucleotides: TGTGCCACCAATCACTTACGGGGATCTGGGGCCAACGTCCTGACTTTC. Translating gives CATNHLRGSGANVLTF.

This clonotype has more than one count but fewer than ten. This chain connects TRBV3-1 to TRBJ2-5; D perhaps matches TRBD2 (7 bases). This CDR3 region has 18 residues. The V end was cut by 0 bases, the J end by 1 base, with 18 bases between. Germline V gene lookup returns CDR1 LGHDT and CDR2 YNNKEL (reference sequence). The CDR3 DNA sequence: TGTGCCAGCAGCCAAGAGGCGGGGGCCTACAGGACCCAAGAGACCCAGTACTTC. Residues: CASSQEAGAYRTQETQYF.

This clonotype has only a few counts. The J gene is TRBJ2-7, the V gene TRBV7-3; 11 bases align to TRBD2. The CDR3 runs 14 residues. V was clipped by 3 bases and J by 7 bases; unmatched bases: 5. Looked up from germline, CDR1 is SGHTA and CDR2 is FQGTGA. CDR3 sequence reads: CASSLGGTSGEQYF. The DNA of the CDR3 is TGTGCCAGCAGCTTGGGGGGGACTAGCGGTGAGCAGTACTTC.

DNA of the CDR3: TGCGCCAGCAGCCCACACGAGAACACCGGGGAGCTGTTTTTT. Its translation: CASSPHENTGELFF. The rearrangement uses TRBV4-1 and TRBJ2-2; D uncertain. The CDR3 covers 14 residues. V lost 4 bases and J 1 base, leaving 7 bases between the germline ends. Per the germline V gene, CDR1 is MGHRA and CDR2 is YSYEKL.

The table lists this clonotype with many counts. For the CDR3, the DNA is TGTGCCAGCAGCCTCGATTGGGGGGACACTGAAGCTTTCTTT. Translated: CASSLDWGDTEAFF. This chain links TRBV3-1 with TRBJ1-1, with a tentative D call TRBD1 (5 bases). Germline V CDR1 and CDR2: LGHDT, YNNKEL (reference sequence). CDR3 length equals 14 residues. The V gene lost 4 bases and the J gene lost 3 bases, with 12 bases spanning the gap.

This clonotype was counted a few times. The chain couples TRBV27 to TRBJ2-3; 8 bases match TRBD2. CDR1 is MNHEY and CDR2 is SMNVEV in the germline V gene (reference sequence). The CDR3 runs to 17 residues. With 5 bases clipped from V and 5 bases from J, the junction kept 15 bases outside the gene matches. The CDR3 spells CASSPPTSGGGGDTQYF. The CDR3 DNA reads as TGTGCCAGCAGTCCGCCCACTAGCGGAGGGGGGGGAGATACGCAGTATTTT.

The V gene is TRBV11-3, the J gene TRBJ2-1; 10 positions agree with TRBD1. CDR1 is SGHNT and CDR2 is YENEEA in the germline V gene. J was trimmed by 8 bases and V by 2 bases; bases with no gene match: 9. The CDR3 runs to 16 residues. The CDR3, as DNA: TGTGCCAGCAGCTTAATGGGGACAGGGGCTAGATATGAGCAGTTCTTC. The encoded protein is CASSLMGTGARYEQFF.

This clonotype was observed a few times. The chain carries TRBV7-2 and TRBJ1-4; 9 positions match TRBD1. Germline V gives CDR1 SGHTA, CDR2 FQGNSA. The CDR3 extends over 16 amino acids. Germline trimming cut 2 bases from V and 8 bases from J; bases unmatched to any gene: 9. CDR3 DNA: TGTGCCAGCAGCTTAAATCCCGGACAGGGGAGGGAAAAACTGTTTTTT. Its translation is CASSLNPGQGREKLFF.

The chain combines TRBV6-2 or TRBV6-3 with TRBJ2-2, with D maybe TRBD1 (6 bases). CDR1 and CDR2 from the germline V gene are MNHEY and SVGEGT. With 6 bases removed from V and 6 bases from J, the gap between germline ends came to 14 bases. The CDR3 has 14 residues. CDR3 in amino acids: CASSQRKGAGELFF. The DNA for the CDR3 is TGTGCCAGCAGCCAAAGAAAGGGGGCCGGGGAGCTGTTTTTT.